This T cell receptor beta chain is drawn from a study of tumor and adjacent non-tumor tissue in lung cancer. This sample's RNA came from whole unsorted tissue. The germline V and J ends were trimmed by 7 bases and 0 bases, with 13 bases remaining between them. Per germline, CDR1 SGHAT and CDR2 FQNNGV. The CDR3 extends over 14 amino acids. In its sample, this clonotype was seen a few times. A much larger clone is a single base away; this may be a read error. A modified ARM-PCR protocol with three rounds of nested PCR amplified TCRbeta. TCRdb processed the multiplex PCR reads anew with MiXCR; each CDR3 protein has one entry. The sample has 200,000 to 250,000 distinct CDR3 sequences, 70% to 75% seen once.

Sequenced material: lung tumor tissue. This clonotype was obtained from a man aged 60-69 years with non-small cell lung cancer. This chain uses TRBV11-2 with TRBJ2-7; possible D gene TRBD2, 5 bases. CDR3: CASNSNSGSYEQYF. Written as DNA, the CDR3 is TGTGCCAGCAACTCTAACAGCGGCTCCTACGAGCAGTACTTC.